Below, 17 T cell receptor beta chains from the same sample are listed, as sequenced in a study of cytomegalovirus exposure and HLA in healthy donors. With 60 Vbeta and 13 Jbeta primers, the PCR was carried out. Profiling relied on immunoSEQ multiplex PCR, and the TCRdb table lists in-frame clones only, not all of them. Of 100,000 to 150,000 clones in the sample, about 76% were seen once. Sequences were obtained from PBMCs. Receptors were obtained from a man aged 40-49 years in good health and CMV-seropositive.

This clone came up a few times. The chain couples TRBV2 to TRBJ2-2; D might be TRBD1 (6 bases). This CDR3 is 14 amino acids long. Trimming cost V 6 bases and J 2 bases, with 10 bases left between them. Germline CDR1 is SNHLY and CDR2 is FYNNEI. This CDR3 is CASSLQGNTGELFF. DNA of the CDR3: TGTGCCAGCAGCTTACAGGGAAACACCGGGGAGCTGTTTTTT. The entire variable domain, with the rest obtained from reference TRBV2 and TRBJ2-2, is as follows: EPEVTQTPSHQVTQMGQEVILRCVPISNHLYFYWYRQILGQKVEFLVSFYNNEISEKSEIFDDQFSVERPDGSNFTLKIRSTKLEDSAMYFCASSLQGNTGELFFGEGSRLTVL.

V and J are TRBV5-6 and TRBJ2-7; 7 bases fit TRBD2. The V gene's germline CDR1 is SGHDT and CDR2 YYEEEE. Trimming at V came to 0 bases and at J to 6 bases, leaving 3 bases not matched to a gene. This CDR3 region has 13 residues. CDR3 in amino acids: CASSLGGGREQYF. The CDR3 bases are TGTGCCAGCAGCTTGGGGGGGGGTCGCGAGCAGTACTTC.

The chain links TRBV28 to TRBJ2-5; 8 nucleotides line up with TRBD2. Losses at the gene ends were 4 bases for V and 5 bases for J; bases not matched to a gene: 6. CDR3 size: 14 residues. The germline gives CDR1 MDHEN, CDR2 SYDVKM. CDR3 nucleotide sequence: TGTGCCAGCAGTTCTCCAGCGGGAGTGGAGACCCAGTACTTC. Its translation is CASSSPAGVETQYF.

The chain couples TRBV11-2 to TRBJ1-3, with D perhaps matching TRBD1 (6 bases). CDR1 is SGHAT and CDR2 is FQNNGV in the germline V gene. The V end lost 6 bases, the J end lost 2 bases, and 14 bases lay between the germline ends. The CDR3 spans 15 residues. In DNA form, the CDR3 reads TGTGCCAGCAGGCACAACTGGGGGCCTGGAAACACCATATATTTT. Translation: CASRHNWGPGNTIYF.

The genes are TRBV7-8 and TRBJ1-2; 9 nucleotides align to TRBD1. V trimming: 5 bases; J trimming: 8 bases; junction bases outside the gene matches: 6. The CDR3 sequence is 13 residues long. CDR1 SGHVS and CDR2 FQNEAQ come from the germline V gene. CDR3 nucleotides: TGTGCCAGCAGCGGGGACAGGGTCGGCGGCTACACCTTC. Residues: CASSGDRVGGYTF.

The chain joins TRBV6-5 to TRBJ2-1; a possible D gene is TRBD2 (5 bases). V was clipped by 2 bases and J by 5 bases, with 16 bases between them. This CDR3 is built from 16 residues. Germline assignment: CDR1 MNHEY and CDR2 SVGAGI. The CDR3 DNA reads TGTGCCAGCAGTTACGACGCTAGCCTACTCAACAATGAGCAGTTCTTC. Amino acids: CASSYDASLLNNEQFF.

The chain links TRBV2 to TRBJ2-7, with D perhaps matching TRBD1 (6 bases). V dropped 4 bases and J dropped 2 bases, with 12 bases sitting between them. The CDR3 runs to 14 residues. Germline-derived CDR1 and CDR2 are SNHLY and FYNNEI. CDR3 DNA: TGTGCCAGCAGTGTCAACACAGGGCCCTACGAGCAGTACTTC. Translated: CASSVNTGPYEQYF. The variable domain in full, with the rest retrieved from reference TRBV2 and TRBJ2-7, is EPEVTQTPSHQVTQMGQEVILRCVPISNHLYFYWYRQILGQKVEFLVSFYNNEISEKSEIFDDQFSVERPDGSNFTLKIRSTKLEDSAMYFCASSVNTGPYEQYFGPGTRLTVT.

The chain employs TRBV28 and TRBJ2-7; the D gene is possibly TRBD1 (6 bases). Trimming took 7 bases from V and 2 from J, leaving 15 bases between them. This CDR3 comprises 14 residues. From germline, CDR1 is MDHEN and CDR2 SYDVKM. The CDR3 is CASTRQALTYEQYF. The CDR3 nucleotides read TGTGCCAGCACCCGACAGGCGCTGACCTACGAGCAGTACTTC.

This clone has just a few counts. The genes are TRBV28 and TRBJ1-6; possible D gene TRBD1, 6 bases. The germline CDR1 and CDR2 sequences are MDHEN and SYDVKM. The length of the CDR3 is 11 residues. Trimming left V 6 bases short and J 15 bases short, with 12 bases between. The CDR3 bases are TGTGCCAGCAGGACAGGAGCTCGCCTCCACTTT. Its protein product is CASRTGARLHF.

The chain couples TRBV2 to TRBJ1-2; 8 nucleotides align to TRBD1. The CDR3 is made up of 13 amino acids. Losses at the gene ends were 8 bases for V and 4 bases for J; bases not matched to a gene: 6. From germline, CDR1 is SNHLY and CDR2 FYNNEI. The CDR3 loop reads CASDRGPPYGYTF. The CDR3 nucleotides read TGTGCCAGCGACAGGGGCCCCCCCTATGGCTACACCTTC. The whole variable domain, remainder taken from reference TRBV2 and TRBJ1-2, is EPEVTQTPSHQVTQMGQEVILRCVPISNHLYFYWYRQILGQKVEFLVSFYNNEISEKSEIFDDQFSVERPDGSNFTLKIRSTKLEDSAMYFCASDRGPPYGYTFGSGTRLTVV.

This clone occurred a few times. The rearrangement links TRBV7-9 to TRBJ1-4; D may be TRBD1 (6 bases). The germline CDR1 and CDR2 sequences are SEHNR and FQNEAQ (reference sequence). V was trimmed by 5 bases and J by 2 bases, leaving 12 bases between them. The CDR3 contains 15 residues. CDR3: CASSPGDTTNEKLFF. In DNA, the CDR3 is TGTGCCAGCAGCCCCGGGGACACCACTAATGAAAAACTGTTTTTT.

The chain links TRBV25-1 to TRBJ1-1, with 8 bases fitting TRBD1. The germline gives CDR1 MGHDK, CDR2 SYGVNS. Trimming at V came to 6 bases and at J to 4 bases, leaving 10 bases not matched to a gene. This CDR3 contains 15 residues. The CDR3 here is CASRLSGGKGTEAFF. The CDR3 coding sequence is TGTGCCAGCAGGTTGTCAGGGGGCAAGGGCACTGAAGCTTTCTTT.

CDR3 sequence reads: CASRGTGYYNYGYTF. In nucleotides, the CDR3 is TGTGCCAGCAGGGGTACAGGGTATTATAACTATGGCTACACCTTC. The rearrangement joins TRBV28 to TRBJ1-2; D perhaps matches TRBD1 (6 bases). The CDR3 length is 15 residues. V was cut by 6 bases and J by 1 base, with 15 bases left in between. CDR1 is MDHEN and CDR2 is SYDVKM in the germline V gene.

The rearrangement joins TRBV5-4 to TRBJ2-3; the match to TRBD2 covers 10 bases. The germline gives CDR1 SGHNT, CDR2 YYREEE (reference sequence). With 5 bases clipped from V and 2 bases from J, the junction kept 8 bases outside the gene matches. The CDR3 length is 16 residues. The CDR3, as DNA: TGTGCCAGCAGGGGTCGGACTAGCGGAGTCACAGATACGCAGTATTTT. This translates into CASRGRTSGVTDTQYF. Looking up the rest from reference TRBV5-4 and TRBJ2-3 gives the full variable domain: ETGVTQSPTHLIKTRGQQVTLRCSSQSGHNTVSWYQQALGQGPQFIFQYYREEENGRGNFPPRFSGLQFPNYSSELNVNALELDDSALYLCASRGRTSGVTDTQYFGPGTRLTVL.

The rearrangement joins TRBV10-2 to TRBJ1-5; unclear D gene. Germline V gene lookup returns CDR1 WSHSY and CDR2 SAAADI. The CDR3 has 14 amino acids. V was cut by 0 bases and J by 3 bases, with 6 bases left in between. In DNA, the CDR3 is TGCGCCAGCAGTGAGTCAACTGTCAATCAGCCCCAGCATTTT. It encodes CASSESTVNQPQHF.

This clone showed up just a few times. V usage is TRBV2 and J usage is TRBJ1-1, with 9 bases fitting TRBD1. V gave up 11 bases and J gave up 4 bases; unmatched junction bases: 11. The CDR3 length is 14 residues. Germline assignment: CDR1 SNHLY and CDR2 FYNNEI. In DNA, the CDR3 is TGTGCCGCCCACCGAAGGGGACAGGGCACTGAAGCTTTCTTT. Translating it yields CAAHRRGQGTEAFF. Supplemented by reference TRBV2 and TRBJ1-1, the full variable domain reads EPEVTQTPSHQVTQMGQEVILRCVPISNHLYFYWYRQILGQKVEFLVSFYNNEISEKSEIFDDQFSVERPDGSNFTLKIRSTKLEDSAMYFCAAHRRGQGTEAFFGQGTRLTVV.

The rearrangement links TRBV5-8 to TRBJ1-1, with 7 nucleotides matching TRBD1. CDR1 is SGHTS, CDR2 YDEGEE, per germline. This CDR3 has 14 amino acids. The V segment lost 1 base and the J segment 1 base; nucleotides outside the gene matches: 1. CDR3 sequence (DNA): TGTGCCAGCAGCTTGACAGGGGAGAACACTGAAGCTTTCTTT. Translating gives CASSLTGENTEAFF.